This record covers a single T cell receptor (beta chain). The clone's antigen remains unknown. No much larger clone exists at a distance of one base, and base qualities are not known. Measured from the cysteine to the phenylalanine, the CDR3 is 15 residues long. CDR3 DNA is the only sequence kept; it has 45 bases, read in frame from the first base. Trimming takes 4 bases off V and 2 bases off J; junction bases not matched to a gene: 3. The germline V gene sets CDR1 to SGHRS and CDR2 to YFSETQ. The time point label corresponds to: cells obtained before transplantation from donor or recipient. CD3+CD4+ and CD3+CD8+ populations were FACS-sorted from unstimulated pre-transplant donor and recipient cells taken from spleen or lymph nodes. The source of the sample is a study of graft-versus-host responses after intestinal transplantation (dated by TCRdb to the early 2020s). In terms of the full investigation: The transplants that recipients got were multivisceral, liver-intestinal, or isolated intestinal. Every recipient was given anti-thymocyte globulin induction, then maintenance tacrolimus and steroids for about three years. After intestinal transplantation, graft-versus-host and host-versus-graft alloreactive T cell clones in the graft, circulation and bone marrow were tracked using bulk TCR-beta CDR3 sequencing. To identify alloreactive clones, pre-transplant mixed lymphocyte reaction products were sequenced and then compared with unstimulated pre-transplant donor and recipient T cells. The cohort enrolled 20 to 25 intestinal transplant recipients including one retransplant, and 3 patients lacking pretransplant specimens were excluded. A peak of at least 4% donor T cells among recipient peripheral blood mononuclear cells was the definition used for donor T cell macrochimerism. Samples from a few later patients were sequenced in-house on an Illumina MiSeq with MiXCR processing rather than by the commercial service. Results the study describes overall, beyond this receptor: GvH clones were found in recipient bone marrow, and some of the GvH clones appeared earlier in ileal mucosa or blood, which is consistent with an intestinal mucosal origin. Early after transplant, declines in HvG clones were associated with peak levels of circulating GvH clones. The conclusions were limited by the relatively low number and heterogeneity of the intestinal transplant patients. High GvH to HvG T cell clonal ratios were observed in the allografts of patients with donor T cell macrochimerism.

To prepare the library, the immunoSEQ multiplex PCR assay was applied. For most patients, genomic DNA was isolated using the Qiagen DNeasy Blood and Tissue Kit and was shipped frozen to Adaptive Biotechnologies for TCR sequencing. High-throughput TCR-beta CDR3 sequencing of genomic DNA from most patients was performed by Adaptive Biotechnologies. On the study's bioinformatics: TCR sequencing data for some 19 patients were retrieved from Adaptive's ImmunoSEQ software; three other patients were processed with MiXCR and VDJtools. To correct CD4 versus CD8 sorting errors, any sequence found in both subsets at a frequency ratio below 5:1 was removed. CDR3 nucleotide sequences shared by donor and recipient were removed because the origin of these sequences could not be assigned. To be classed as alloreactive, a clone needed at least 2-fold expansion over unstimulated cells and a minimum CFSE-low frequency of 0.002% (template counts) or 0.001% (read counts). A clone was considered mappable if detected in the sequenced pre-transplant spleen, lymph node, or MLR CFSE-low populations of the donor or recipient. The cumulative frequency of alloreactive clones was calculated as a percentage of all sequences, weighted by copy number. TCRdb mirrors the immuneACCESS table, restricted to in-frame sequences. Some clones are absent from its copies; in checked studies, under half trace to an unresolved V gene, and the reason for the others is unknown. V, J and clone size derive from that table, while D and trimming were established from the DNA sequence. Across this sample there are about 59,000 clones, with about 94% seen only once. In total, the top ten clones hold 0.35% to 0.45% of the sample.

The TCR was taken from a human donor who was the organ donor for an intestinal transplant. In this chain, TRBV5-1 is recombined with TRBJ1-6; TRBD1 matches 7 bases in the middle. The sequences come from unstimulated CD4+ T cells sorted from spleen or lymph node cells, collected before transplant. The DNA is as follows: TGCGCCAGCAGCACGACAGGGACCTATAATTCACCCCTCCACTTT. Translated, this gives CASSTTGTYNSPLHF.